The source of this TCR beta chain is a study of blood T cell repertoires in COVID-19. Study as a whole: Acute and convalescent COVID-19 samples came from the United States, Italy and Spain. From T cells, B-cell-depleted T cells, or PBMCs came the material, which was cDNA or gDNA.

CDR1 and CDR2 (germline): SNHLY, FYNNEI. The CDR3 sequence is 16 residues long. Trimming pared 4 bases from V and 1 base from J, leaving 14 bases between. In the authors' methods: Estimation of nucleated cell counts was performed using reference gene primer amplification. TCRdb keeps only in-frame clones here, not all; method: immunoSEQ multiplex PCR. The V and J calls and clone size were taken over from that table, and D and trimming were inferred from the DNA. The data hold more than 150,000 clones, with 70% to 90% observed a single time. Sequencing used peripheral blood. The sequence was collected from a woman aged 70-85 years with acute or convalescent COVID-19. The chain combines TRBV2 with TRBJ1-5; possible D gene TRBD1, 5 bases. The CDR3 here is CASSGSRRASNQPQHF. The CDR3 bases are TGTGCCAGCAGTGGGTCACGCAGGGCGAGCAATCAGCCCCAGCATTTT.